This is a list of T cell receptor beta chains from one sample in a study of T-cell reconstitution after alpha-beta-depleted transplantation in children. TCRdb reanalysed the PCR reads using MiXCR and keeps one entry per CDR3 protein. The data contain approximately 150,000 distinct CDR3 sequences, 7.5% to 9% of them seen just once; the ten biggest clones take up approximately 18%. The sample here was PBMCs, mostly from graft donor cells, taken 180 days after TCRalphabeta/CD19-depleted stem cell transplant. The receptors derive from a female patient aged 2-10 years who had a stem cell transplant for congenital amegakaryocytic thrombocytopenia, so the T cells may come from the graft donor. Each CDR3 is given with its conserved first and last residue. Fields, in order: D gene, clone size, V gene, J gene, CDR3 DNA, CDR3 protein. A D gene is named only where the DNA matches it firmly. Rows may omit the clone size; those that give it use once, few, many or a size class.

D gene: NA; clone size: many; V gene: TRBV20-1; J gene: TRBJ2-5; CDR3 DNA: TGCAGTGCTAGCTCGGGTGGAGAGACCCAGTACTTC; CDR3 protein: CSASSGGETQYF
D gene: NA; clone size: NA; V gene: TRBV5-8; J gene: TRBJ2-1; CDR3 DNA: TGTGCCAGCAGCTTTTCCCCTACCGAGGAAGTAAATGAGCAGTTCTTC; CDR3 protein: CASSFSPTEEVNEQFF
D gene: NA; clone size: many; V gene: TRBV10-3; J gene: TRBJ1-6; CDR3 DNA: TGTGCCATCAGCGCCGAGGGGGTTCGTTCACCCCTCCACTTT; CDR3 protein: CAISAEGVRSPLHF
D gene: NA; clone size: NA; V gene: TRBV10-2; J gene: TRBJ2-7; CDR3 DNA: TGCGCCAGCAGTGAGCCCGGGGAGGAGCAGTACTTC; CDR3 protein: CASSEPGEEQYF
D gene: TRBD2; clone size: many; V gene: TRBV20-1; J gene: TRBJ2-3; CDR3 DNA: TGCAGTGCTAGAGATAGCGGGGGGGCAGATACGCAGTATTTT; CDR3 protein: CSARDSGGADTQYF
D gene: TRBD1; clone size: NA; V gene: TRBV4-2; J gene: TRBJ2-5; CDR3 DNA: TGTGCCAGCAGCCAACTTCGGGGACAGGGGGCGGAGACCCAGTACTTC; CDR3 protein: CASSQLRGQGAETQYF
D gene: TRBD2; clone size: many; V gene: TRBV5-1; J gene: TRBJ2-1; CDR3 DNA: TGCGCCAGCAGCTTGGGTAAGACTAGCGTCGAGGATGAGCAGTTCTTC; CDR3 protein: CASSLGKTSVEDEQFF
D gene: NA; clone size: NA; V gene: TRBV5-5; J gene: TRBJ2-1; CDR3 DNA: TGTGCCAGCAGCTACATGGCCCCCAATGAGCAGTTCTTC; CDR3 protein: CASSYMAPNEQFF
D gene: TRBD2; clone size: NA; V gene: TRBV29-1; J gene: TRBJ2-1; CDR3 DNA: TGCAGCGTTGTCGGCGGGAGGGCCGTCACCTACAATGAGCAGTTCTTC; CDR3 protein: CSVVGGRAVTYNEQFF
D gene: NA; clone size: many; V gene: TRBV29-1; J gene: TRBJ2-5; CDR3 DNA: TGCAGCGCTGCGTCGAGGGGGGCGACCCAGTACTTC; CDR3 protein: CSAASRGATQYF
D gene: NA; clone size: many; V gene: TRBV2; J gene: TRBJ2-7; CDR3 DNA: TGTGCCAGCGTTCGTGGGGGCGAGGACGAGCAGTACTTC; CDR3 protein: CASVRGGEDEQYF
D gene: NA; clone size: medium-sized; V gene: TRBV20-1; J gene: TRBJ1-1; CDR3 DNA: TGCAGTGCTAGAGATCCCAGAGGTGGGGTAAACGCTGAAGCTTTCTTT; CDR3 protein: CSARDPRGGVNAEAFF
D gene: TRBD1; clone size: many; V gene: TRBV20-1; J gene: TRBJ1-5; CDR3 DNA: TGCAGTGTAGGGACAGTGAGGTGGCCCCAGCATTTT; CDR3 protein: CSVGTVRWPQHF
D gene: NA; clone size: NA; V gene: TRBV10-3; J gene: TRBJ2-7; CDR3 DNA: TGTGCCATCACCCAAAGCGGGCAGGGGAACTACGAGCAGTACTTC; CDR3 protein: CAITQSGQGNYEQYF
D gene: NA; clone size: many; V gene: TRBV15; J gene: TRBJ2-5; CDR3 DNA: TGTGCCACCAGCAGATTGGCGCAGATCAGGGGCGAGACCCAGTACTTC; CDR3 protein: CATSRLAQIRGETQYF
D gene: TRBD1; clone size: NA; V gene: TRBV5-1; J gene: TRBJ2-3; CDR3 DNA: TGCGCCAGCAGCTTGGAAGAGGGGGCCGTAGATACGCAGTATTTT; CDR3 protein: CASSLEEGAVDTQYF
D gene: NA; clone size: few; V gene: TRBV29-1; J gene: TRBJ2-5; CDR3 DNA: TGCAGCGTTGAGGAGGAGTACTTC; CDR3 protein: CSVEEEYF
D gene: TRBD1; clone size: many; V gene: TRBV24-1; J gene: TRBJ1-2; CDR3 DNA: TGTGCCACCAGTGACCCCGGACAGGGGGCGATCGGGAAGGATGGCTACACCTTC; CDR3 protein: CATSDPGQGAIGKDGYTF
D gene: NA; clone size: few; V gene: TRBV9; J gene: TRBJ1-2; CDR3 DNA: TGTGCCAGCAGCGCAGATATCCATGGCTACACCTTC; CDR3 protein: CASSADIHGYTF
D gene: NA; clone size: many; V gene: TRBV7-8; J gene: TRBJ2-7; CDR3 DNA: TGTGCCAGCAGCTTAGCCGGCGAGCAGTACTTC; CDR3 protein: CASSLAGEQYF
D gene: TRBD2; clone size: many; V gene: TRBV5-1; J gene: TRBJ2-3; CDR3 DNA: TGCGCCAGCAGCTTTAGTTTCAGCGGGGGCACAGATACGCAGTATTTT; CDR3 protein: CASSFSFSGGTDTQYF
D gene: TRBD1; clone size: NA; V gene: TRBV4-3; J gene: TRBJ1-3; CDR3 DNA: TGCGCCAGCAGCCACAGGACAGGTCGCTCTGGAAACACCATATATTTT; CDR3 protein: CASSHRTGRSGNTIYF
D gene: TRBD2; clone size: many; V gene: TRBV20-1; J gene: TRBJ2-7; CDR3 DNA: TGCAGTGCCACTCAAGGGACTAGCGGTTACGAGCAGTACTTC; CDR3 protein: CSATQGTSGYEQYF
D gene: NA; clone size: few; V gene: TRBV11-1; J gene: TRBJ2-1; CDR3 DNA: TGTGCCAGCAGCTCCGGGATATACAATGAGCAGTTCTTC; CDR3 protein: CASSSGIYNEQFF
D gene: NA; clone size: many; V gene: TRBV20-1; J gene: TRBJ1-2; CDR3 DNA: TGCAGTGCTAGAGATCGGGTCCGACGAGGGGATGGCTACACCTTC; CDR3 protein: CSARDRVRRGDGYTF
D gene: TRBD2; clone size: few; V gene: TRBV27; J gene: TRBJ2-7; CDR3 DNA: TGTGCCAGCAGCTACGGGACTAGCGGTAACTACGAGCAGTACTTC; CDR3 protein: CASSYGTSGNYEQYF
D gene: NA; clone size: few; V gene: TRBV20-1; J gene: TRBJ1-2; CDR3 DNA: TGCAGTGCTAGAGATAGGACCGACACTAGCTATGGCTACACCTTC; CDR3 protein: CSARDRTDTSYGYTF
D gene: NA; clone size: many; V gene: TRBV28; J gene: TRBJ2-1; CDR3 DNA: TGTGCCAGCAGTTTTACGCTAATAGTGCGCCAGCAGTTCTTC; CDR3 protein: CASSFTLIVRQQFF